A selection of T cell receptor beta chains follows, all from one sample in a study of T-cell memory formation after mild COVID-19. TCRdb analysed the 5' RACE reads with MiXCR anew, one entry per CDR3 protein. Of roughly 600,000 distinct CDR3 sequences listed, roughly 17% are singletons. The sequencing input was PBMCs or a T cell subset sorted from them (not recorded which). These receptor sequences come from an adult woman who had mild COVID-19 (a few samples of this study predate the infection). Cell type and time point are not known. Each CDR3 is given with its conserved first and last residue. The D gene is left open where the match is weak. Rows may omit the clone size; those that give it use once, few, many or a size class.

clone size,V gene,CDR3 length,J gene,D gene,CDR3 DNA,CDR3 protein
NA,TRBV7-9,14,TRBJ1-6,NA,TGTGCCAGCAGCTCAGACAGAAGACCTTCACCCCTCCACTTT,CASSSDRRPSPLHF
NA,TRBV7-9,17,TRBJ1-1,NA,TGTGCCAGCAGCCCCGCGCAGGCCCCACAAGGAAACACTGAAGCTTTCTTT,CASSPAQAPQGNTEAFF
few,TRBV20-1,13,TRBJ2-5,TRBD1,TGCAGTCCTGGACAGGGAGGTGTGGAGACCCAGTACTTC,CSPGQGGVETQYF
few,TRBV29-1,15,TRBJ1-1,NA,TGCAGCGTTGATAATCTTGGGACAACGAACACTGAAGCTTTCTTT,CSVDNLGTTNTEAFF
NA,TRBV7-9,14,TRBJ1-2,NA,TGTGCCACCCCGCGGGCGAGGACTAACTATGGCTACACCTTC,CATPRARTNYGYTF
many,TRBV11-2,16,TRBJ1-1,TRBD1,TGTGCCAGCAGCTCTATTATGGGACAGGGAGGGGGTGAAGCTTTCTTT,CASSSIMGQGGGEAFF
NA,TRBV4-1,13,TRBJ1-2,NA,TGCGCCAGCAGCCGAGTCCCGCTTGATGGCTACACCTTC,CASSRVPLDGYTF
few,TRBV6-5,13,TRBJ2-1,NA,TGTGCCGCAACAGGGCACCCCTACAATGAGCAGTTCTTC,CAATGHPYNEQFF
many,TRBV7-9,13,TRBJ2-5,NA,TGTGCCAGCAGGGTACAGGGCTTCCAGACCCAGTACTTC,CASRVQGFQTQYF
NA,TRBV3-1,14,TRBJ2-7,NA,TGTGCCAGCAGCCACGGGGGGCTTTCCTACGAGCAGTACTTC,CASSHGGLSYEQYF
NA,TRBV12-3/TRBV12-4,14,TRBJ1-3,NA,TGTGCCAGCAGTTTACGGGGCCAGGGGAACACCATATATTTT,CASSLRGQGNTIYF
NA,TRBV21-1,13,TRBJ2-7,NA,TGTGCCAGCAGCAAATCTCGGGGGAGCCTCCAGTACTTC,CASSKSRGSLQYF
many,TRBV12-3/TRBV12-4,15,TRBJ2-1,TRBD2,TGTGCCAGCAGCCGGGGGGGGACGGCCTACAATGAGCAGTTCTTC,CASSRGGTAYNEQFF
NA,TRBV4-3,14,TRBJ1-1,NA,TGCGCCAGCAGCCAAGACTCGGGCCACCGGAACGCTTTCTTT,CASSQDSGHRNAFF